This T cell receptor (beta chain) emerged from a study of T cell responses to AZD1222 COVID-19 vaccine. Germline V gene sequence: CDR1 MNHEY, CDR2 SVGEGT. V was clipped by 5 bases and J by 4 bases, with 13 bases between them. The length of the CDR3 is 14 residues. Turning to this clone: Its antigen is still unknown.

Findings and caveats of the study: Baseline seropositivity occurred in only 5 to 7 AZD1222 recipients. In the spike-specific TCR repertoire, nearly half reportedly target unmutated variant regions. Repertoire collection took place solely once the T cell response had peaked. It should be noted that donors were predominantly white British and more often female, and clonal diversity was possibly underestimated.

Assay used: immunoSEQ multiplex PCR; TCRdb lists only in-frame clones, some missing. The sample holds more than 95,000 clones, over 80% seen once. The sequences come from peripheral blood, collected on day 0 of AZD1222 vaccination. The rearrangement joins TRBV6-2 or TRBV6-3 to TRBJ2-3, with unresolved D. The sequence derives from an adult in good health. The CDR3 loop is CASSLQPPADTQYF. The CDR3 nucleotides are TGTGCCAGCAGTCTCCAGCCTCCGGCAGATACGCAGTATTTT.